These 22 T cell receptor beta chains were sequenced from one sample in a study of blood T cell repertoires in COVID-19. Clones were read by immunoSEQ multiplex PCR, and TCRdb kept only the in-frame ones, dropping some. The repertoire holds 210,000 or so clones, about 84% seen once, with roughly 4.3% in the top ten. Material: PBMCs or T cells enriched from blood (not recorded which). Receptors originate from a young man with acute COVID-19.

This chain connects TRBV5-1 to TRBJ2-7; D is unclear. Trimming shortened V by 4 bases and J by 0 bases, and 11 bases separated the two germline ends. Germline V gives CDR1 SGHRS, CDR2 YFSETQ. The CDR3 is 14 residues long. The CDR3 is CASSQAGSSYEQYF. The CDR3 nucleotides are TGCGCCAGCAGCCAGGCCGGTAGCTCCTACGAGCAGTACTTC.

CDR3 loop: CASSSRDRGPGQPQHF. CDR3 nucleotide sequence: TGTGCCAGCAGCTCTAGGGACAGGGGGCCGGGGCAGCCCCAGCATTTT. This chain joins TRBV7-3 and TRBJ1-5, with 12 nucleotides matching TRBD1. CDR1 is SGHTA and CDR2 is FQGTGA in the germline V gene. This CDR3 spans 16 amino acids. V was pared by 4 bases and J by 7 bases, with 8 bases of the junction left unmatched.

The genes are TRBV5-4 and TRBJ2-3; 7 bases are a match to TRBD2. Germline lookup yields CDR1 SGHNT and CDR2 YYREEE (reference sequence). This CDR3 is 15 amino acids long. With V trimmed by 3 bases and J by 0 bases, 4 bases remained unmatched. The CDR3 spells CASSYGGSSTDTQYF. CDR3 in DNA: TGTGCCAGCAGCTATGGCGGGAGCAGCACAGATACGCAGTATTTT.

There are a few counts of this clone. This rearrangement joins TRBV3-1 (or the pseudogene TRBV3-2) to TRBJ2-7; TRBD2 agrees at 7 bases. V shed 0 bases, J shed 2 bases, and the junction held 13 bases outside the gene matches. The CDR3 loop spans 18 amino acids. Germline CDR1 and CDR2: LGHDT and YNNKEL (reference sequence). The chain's CDR3 is CASSQDLPGTSGAYEQYF. The CDR3, as DNA: TGTGCCAGCAGCCAAGATCTCCCGGGAACCAGCGGGGCCTACGAGCAGTACTTC.

V usage is TRBV29-1 and J usage is TRBJ2-1; tentatively, D is TRBD2 (5 bases). V gave up 7 bases and J gave up 0 bases, with 13 bases separating them. This CDR3 has 14 residues. Germline CDR1 and CDR2: SQVTM and ANQGSEA. The CDR3 DNA reads as TGCAGCGGGGCGGAGGCGGGCTCCTACAATGAGCAGTTCTTC. Amino acids: CSGAEAGSYNEQFF.

Points on this clone: Within the sample, other DNA sequences also encode this same CDR3. J is TRBJ2-7 and V is TRBV4-2; 7 bases are shared with TRBD1. V lost 3 bases and J lost 0; bases outside the gene matches: 2. Germline V gene data show CDR1 as LGHNA and CDR2 as YNFKEQ. This CDR3 comprises 14 residues. The CDR3 DNA reads TGTGCCAGCAGCCATAGGACAGGCTCCTACGAGCAGTACTTC. This sequence encodes CASSHRTGSYEQYF.

The rearrangement uses TRBV10-1 and TRBJ2-3; D may be TRBD2 (7 bases). Trimming shortened V by 3 bases and J by 6 bases, and 13 bases separated the two germline ends. This CDR3 spans 14 amino acids. Per the germline V gene, CDR1 is WNHNN and CDR2 is SYGVQD (reference sequence). The CDR3, as DNA: TGCGCCAGCAGTGACGGGGGGCGAAAGGATACGCAGTATTTT. Residues: CASSDGGRKDTQYF.

J is TRBJ1-2 and V is TRBV18, with D unclear. Germline CDR1 reads KGHSH; CDR2 reads LQKENI. V was cut by 6 bases and J by 3 bases, with 11 bases left in between. This CDR3 has 13 amino acids. The CDR3 DNA follows: TGTGCCAGCTCGCTAGCTCGTGACTATGGCTACACCTTC. It is translated as CASSLARDYGYTF. The full variable domain, its missing parts supplied by reference TRBV18 and TRBJ1-2, is NAGVMQNPRHLVRRRGQEARLRCSPMKGHSHVYWYRQLPEEGLKFMVYLQKENIIDESGMPKERFSAEFPKEGPSILRIQQVVRGDSAAYFCASSLARDYGYTFGSGTRLTVV.

The chain is built from TRBV29-1 and TRBJ1-1, with 7 nucleotides matching TRBD1. CDR3 length: 15 amino acids. Germline trimming cut 6 bases from V and 1 base from J; bases unmatched to any gene: 11. Per germline, CDR1 SQVTM and CDR2 ANQGSEA. CDR3 loop: CSVQTGKLANTEAFF. In DNA, the CDR3 is TGCAGCGTCCAGACAGGGAAGTTGGCGAACACTGAAGCTTTCTTT.

The table lists this clone with a count of one. This chain joins TRBV6-1 and TRBJ2-6; tentative D call: TRBD1 (5 bases). Between the trimmed V and J ends, which lost 3 bases and 0 bases, there was a span of 18 bases. This CDR3 spans 19 amino acids. CDR1 and CDR2 from the germline V gene are MNHNS and SASEGT. This CDR3 is CASSEEARGLSSGANVLTF. DNA of the CDR3: TGTGCCAGCAGTGAGGAAGCAAGGGGCCTTAGCTCTGGGGCCAACGTCCTGACTTTC.

Details on this clone: Other DNA sequences in the same sample also yield this CDR3. This rearrangement joins TRBV5-4 to TRBJ2-5, with a possible D match to TRBD2 (5 bases). The CDR3 loop spans 14 amino acids. The V gene lost 2 bases and the J gene lost 4 bases, with 12 bases spanning the gap. Germline V CDR1 and CDR2: SGHNT, YYREEE (reference sequence). The DNA of the CDR3 is TGTGCCAGCAGCTTACCCGGACGGGGAGAGACCCAGTACTTC. Translated, it gives CASSLPGRGETQYF.

V and J are TRBV2 and TRBJ1-4; the D is unclear. CDR3 length equals 15 residues. The germline V gene has CDR1 SNHLY and CDR2 FYNNEI. V lost 5 bases and J lost 3, with 13 bases in between. CDR3 amino acids: CASSLSFTPNEKLFF. The CDR3 nucleotides read TGTGCCAGCAGTTTAAGCTTTACCCCTAATGAAAAACTGTTTTTT.

This clone was observed once. The genes are TRBV7-9 and TRBJ2-7; D might be TRBD2 (5 bases). The V gene lost 1 base and the J gene lost 5 bases, with 15 bases spanning the gap. CDR1 and CDR2 from the germline V gene are SEHNR and FQNEAQ (reference sequence). There are 15 residues in the CDR3. The CDR3: CASSLDPGLADEQYF. CDR3 DNA sequence: TGTGCCAGCAGCTTAGACCCCGGACTGGCCGACGAGCAGTACTTC.

V and J are TRBV7-9 and TRBJ2-3; TRBD2 aligns across 9 bases. V lost 6 bases, J lost 4 bases, and 8 bases stayed unmatched. Germline assignment: CDR1 SEHNR and CDR2 FQNEAQ (reference sequence). The CDR3 covers 15 residues. In DNA form, the CDR3 reads TGTGCCAGCAGATCAGCGGGGGGAAGGTCAGATACGCAGTATTTT. Translated, it gives CASRSAGGRSDTQYF.

V is TRBV4-1 and J is TRBJ2-7, with D unclear. The V end was cut by 0 bases, the J end by 0 bases, with 9 bases between. Germline V gene sequence: CDR1 MGHRA, CDR2 YSYEKL. The CDR3 is 15 amino acids. CDR3 in DNA: TGCGCCAGCAGCCAAGAGCTCCACAGCTCCTACGAGCAGTACTTC. It yields the protein CASSQELHSSYEQYF.

V usage is TRBV2 and J usage is TRBJ1-2, with D perhaps matching TRBD1 (6 bases). Per germline, CDR1 SNHLY and CDR2 FYNNEI. Between the trimmed V and J ends, which lost 4 bases and 3 bases, there was a span of 12 bases. The CDR3 totals 14 residues. CDR3 sequence: CASSVNRVDYGYTF. The CDR3 DNA sequence: TGTGCCAGCAGTGTCAACAGGGTTGACTATGGCTACACCTTC.

This clone was recorded once. The chain links TRBV27 to TRBJ1-6, with 7 bases aligning to TRBD1. Germline CDR1 reads MNHEY; CDR2 reads SMNVEV (reference sequence). The CDR3 loop spans 14 amino acids. V lost 8 bases to trimming and J lost 3 bases; unmatched junction nucleotides: 4. CDR3 nucleotides: TGTGCCAGCCGCTGGACAGGCTATAATTCACCCCTCCACTTT. It translates to CASRWTGYNSPLHF.

Only a few counts were recorded for this clone. The V call is TRBV6-5, the J call TRBJ1-1; D is perhaps TRBD1 (6 bases). This CDR3 is 15 amino acids long. Trimming removed 6 bases at V and 4 bases at J, with 18 bases between. Germline assignment: CDR1 MNHEY and CDR2 SVGAGI. This CDR3 reads CASSQTHRVSTEAFF. DNA for the CDR3: TGTGCCAGCAGCCAAACTCACAGGGTGAGCACTGAAGCTTTCTTT.

The chain uses TRBV7-9 and TRBJ2-3; D is perhaps TRBD2 (5 bases). Germline loops: CDR1 SEHNR, CDR2 FQNEAQ (reference sequence). This CDR3 is built from 14 residues. Trimming stripped 5 bases from V and 2 bases from J, with 11 bases between. CDR3 sequence reads: CASSVQEVTDTQYF. The CDR3 bases are TGTGCCAGCAGCGTCCAGGAGGTCACAGATACGCAGTATTTT.

This clone was seen just once. The gene calls are TRBV6-5 and TRBJ1-1; 7 bases are a match to TRBD1. The germline V gene has CDR1 MNHEY and CDR2 SVGAGI. The V gene end was trimmed by 3 bases and the J gene end by 9 bases; junction bases not matched to a gene: 16. The CDR3 loop spans 16 amino acids. The DNA for the CDR3 is TGTGCCAGCAGTTATCGGGACTTAGGACAGGTGGCCAAAGCTTTCTTT. Translated: CASSYRDLGQVAKAFF.

This chain uses TRBV6-5 with TRBJ1-4; 7 nucleotides line up with TRBD1. Germline-derived CDR1 and CDR2 are MNHEY and SVGAGI. J was trimmed by 10 bases and V by 6 bases; bases with no gene match: 11. This CDR3 contains 14 residues. Written as DNA, the CDR3 is TGTGCCAGCAGAACAGACAGGGCGGGGGGAAAACTGTTTTTT. Translating gives CASRTDRAGGKLFF.

V is TRBV7-6 and J is TRBJ2-7; D is possibly TRBD2 (5 bases). The V gene's germline CDR1 is SGHVS and CDR2 FNYEAQ. V lost 6 bases and J 7 bases, leaving 19 bases between the germline ends. The CDR3 runs to 14 residues. CDR3 loop: CASSLPASSGEQYF. DNA of the CDR3: TGTGCCAGCAGTCTACCCGCAAGCTCGGGGGAGCAGTACTTC.